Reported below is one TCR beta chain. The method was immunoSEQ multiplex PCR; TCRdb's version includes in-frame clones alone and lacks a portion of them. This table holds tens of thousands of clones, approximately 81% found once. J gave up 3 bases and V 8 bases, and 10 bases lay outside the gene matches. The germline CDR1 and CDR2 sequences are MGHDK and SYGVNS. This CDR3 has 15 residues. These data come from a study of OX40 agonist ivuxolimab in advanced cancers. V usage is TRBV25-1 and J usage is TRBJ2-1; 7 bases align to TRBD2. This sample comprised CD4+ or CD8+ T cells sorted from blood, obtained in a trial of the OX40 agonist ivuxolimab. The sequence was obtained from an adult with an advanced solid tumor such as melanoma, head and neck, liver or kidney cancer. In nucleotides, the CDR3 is TGTGCCAGCGTTGGGGGTGGCGGGGGCTACAATGAGCAGTTCTTC. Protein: CASVGGGGGYNEQFF.